This paragraph reports one T cell receptor (beta chain). The germline gives CDR1 SNHLY, CDR2 FYNNEI. This CDR3 region has 15 residues. V gave up 7 bases and J gave up 3 bases, with 19 bases separating them. Profiled with immunoSEQ multiplex PCR; TCRdb holds only in-frame clones, not every one. The sample has 150,000 or so clones; around 82% are singletons. These data belong to a study of blood T cell repertoires in COVID-19. This chain connects TRBV2 to TRBJ2-7, with D unclear. The TCR sequence derives from a woman aged 60 to 75 with acute or convalescent COVID-19. The sequenced sample was peripheral blood. CDR3 sequence: CASTPTGSLGYEQYF. The CDR3 DNA is TGTGCCAGCACTCCTACCGGGTCCCTGGGCTACGAGCAGTACTTC. Based on the CDR3 plus reference TRBV2 and TRBJ2-7, the full variable domain is EPEVTQTPSHQVTQMGQEVILRCVPISNHLYFYWYRQILGQKVEFLVSFYNNEISEKSEIFDDQFSVERPDGSNFTLKIRSTKLEDSAMYFCASTPTGSLGYEQYFGPGTRLTVT.